The T cell receptor (beta chain) described here comes from a study of OX40 agonist ivuxolimab in advanced cancers. The wider study: Patients got intravenous ivuxolimab at 0.01 to 10 mg/kg every 2 weeks.

The CDR3 sequence is 13 residues long. Trimming left V 0 bases short and J 7 bases short, with 8 bases between. Germline V gives CDR1 SGDLS, CDR2 YYNGEE. The repertoire was sequenced with immunoSEQ multiplex PCR; TCRdb's copy has only in-frame clones and lacks some. The sample consists of some 80,000 clones, around 80% of them appearing once. About this clone itself: The antigen remains undetermined.

Study-level points and caveats: The study did not work out the antigen specificity of the expanded peripheral T cells.

Blood got drawn at baseline, again on cycle 4 day 1, and then on cycle 7 day 1. The receptor was derived from an adult with an advanced solid tumor such as melanoma, head and neck, liver or kidney cancer. This material consisted of CD4+ or CD8+ T cells sorted from blood, taken in a trial of the OX40 agonist ivuxolimab. This chain joins TRBV9 and TRBJ1-3; D not resolved. The CDR3 is CASSVVQANTIYF. CDR3 bases: TGTGCCAGCAGCGTAGTGCAGGCGAACACCATATATTTT. The whole variable domain, remainder taken from reference TRBV9 and TRBJ1-3, is DSGVTQTPKHLITATGQRVTLRCSPRSGDLSVYWYQQSLDQGLQFLIQYYNGEERAKGNILERFSAQQFPDLHSELNLSSLELGDSALYFCASSVVQANTIYFGEGSWLTVV.